This T cell receptor beta chain was documented in a study of blood T cell repertoires in COVID-19. Trimming shortened V by 2 bases and J by 3 bases, and 5 bases separated the two germline ends. CDR3 length: 12 amino acids. Produced via immunoSEQ multiplex PCR; TCRdb's table is partial and in-frame only. The profile shows under 300,000 clones, approximately 78% of them singletons. In regard to this clone: The same CDR3 is also encoded by other DNA sequences in this sample.

The chain recombines TRBV12-3 or TRBV12-4 with TRBJ2-7, with D possibly TRBD1 on 5 matching bases. Sequencing used peripheral blood. This TCR came from a woman aged 18-30 years with acute or convalescent COVID-19. The CDR3 spells CASSLQGYEQYF. The CDR3 DNA sequence: TGTGCCAGCAGTTTACAGGGCTACGAGCAGTACTTC.